Listed here are 31 T cell receptor beta chains from one sample, sequenced in a study of early T cells in non-severe SARS-CoV-2 infection. Each CDR3 protein gets one entry after TCRdb re-called the 5' RACE reads with MiXCR. The data hold approximately 65,000 distinct CDR3 sequences, with roughly 13% observed a single time. Source material: whole blood. The receptors come from an adult who was a healthcare worker with PCR-confirmed SARS-CoV-2 infection or an uninfected control (not recorded which).

This clonotype was observed a few times. The chain uses TRBV19 and TRBJ1-1; D not resolved. V was trimmed by 5 bases and J by 1 base, leaving 14 bases between them. Germline assignment: CDR1 LNHDA and CDR2 SQIVND (reference sequence). CDR3 length equals 15 residues. The CDR3 region has the DNA TGTGCCAGTAGTGACCGGGGTCGGGGGAACACTGAAGCTTTCTTT. It is translated as CASSDRGRGNTEAFF.

Concerning this clonotype itself: The junction does not match germline at one end; this may be a read error. The chain recombines TRBV6-5 with TRBJ1-3; D gene unclear. Germline V lookup: CDR1 MNHEY, CDR2 SVGAGI. The CDR3 covers 17 residues. CDR3 DNA sequence: TGTGCCAGCAGTTCCTCCGACGGATCCTTCTCTGGGAACACCATATATTTT. Encoded protein: CASSSSDGSFSGNTIYF.

The chain is built from TRBV20-1 and TRBJ2-7; 7 nucleotides match TRBD2. Germline lookup yields CDR1 DFQATT and CDR2 SNEGSKA (reference sequence). V lost 4 bases to trimming and J lost 2 bases; unmatched junction nucleotides: 8. The CDR3 consists of 14 residues. The CDR3 loop reads CSATPSGLTYEQYF. CDR3 in DNA: TGCAGTGCTACACCTAGCGGATTAACCTACGAGCAGTACTTC.

The gene calls are TRBV4-2 and TRBJ2-7; 13 bases align to TRBD2. This CDR3 comprises 16 residues. Trimming took 4 bases from V and 1 from J; bases not matched to a gene: 4. The V gene's germline CDR1 is LGHNA and CDR2 YNFKEQ. The CDR3 region is CASSRGTSGESYEQYF. DNA for the CDR3: TGTGCCAGCAGCCGGGGGACTAGCGGGGAGTCCTACGAGCAGTACTTC.

This clonotype was seen a few times. This chain connects TRBV29-1 to TRBJ2-7; 8 bases are a match to TRBD1. With V trimmed by 5 bases and J by 2 bases, 11 bases remained unmatched. CDR3 length equals 15 residues. Germline loops: CDR1 SQVTM, CDR2 ANQGSEA. The CDR3 is CSVLRLGQGTYEQYF. For the CDR3, the DNA is TGCAGCGTTTTGAGGCTTGGACAGGGTACCTACGAGCAGTACTTC.

This clonotype has a handful of counts. The chain uses TRBV29-1 and TRBJ1-2; TRBD1 aligns across 7 bases. This CDR3 has 11 residues. Per germline, CDR1 SQVTM and CDR2 ANQGSEA. The ends lost 6 bases at V and 8 bases at J; junction bases unmatched: 6. The CDR3 region is CSVPTGVGYTF. CDR3 nucleotides: TGCAGCGTCCCCACAGGGGTCGGCTACACCTTC.

This clonotype was detected ten times or more. V is TRBV12-3 or TRBV12-4 and J is TRBJ1-5; D is ambiguous. The CDR3 contains 15 residues. The V gene lost 3 bases and the J gene lost 4 bases, with 13 bases spanning the gap. CDR3 DNA sequence: TGTGCCAGCAGTTTTACGGTCAGACATAATCAGCCCCAGCATTTT. Translation: CASSFTVRHNQPQHF.

This clonotype was counted once. The genes are TRBV2 and TRBJ2-3; 7 nucleotides line up with TRBD2. This CDR3 has 13 amino acids. Germline loops: CDR1 SNHLY, CDR2 FYNNEI. V lost 2 bases to trimming and J lost 8 bases; unmatched junction nucleotides: 4. The CDR3 bases are TGTGCCAGCAGTGAAAAGCGGGGAAGTACGCAGTATTTT. This translates into CASSEKRGSTQYF.

J is TRBJ1-2 and V is TRBV7-3; a weak D match, TRBD1 (5 bases). Between the trimmed V and J ends, which lost 3 bases and 3 bases, there was a span of 8 bases. Germline V gene data show CDR1 as SGHTA and CDR2 as FQGTGA. The CDR3 totals 13 residues. The CDR3 reads CASSFSTDYGYTF. The CDR3 coding sequence is TGTGCCAGCAGCTTTTCGACAGACTATGGCTACACCTTC.

This clonotype has just a few counts. This rearrangement joins TRBV5-1 to TRBJ2-7, with 13 bases identical to TRBD2. After removal of 4 bases from V and 3 bases from J, the junction contained 4 bases not matched to a gene. CDR1 and CDR2 from the germline V gene are SGHRS and YFSETQ. The length of the CDR3 is 15 residues. For the CDR3, the DNA is TGCGCCAGCAGCGACGGGACTAGCGGGGTCTACGAGCAGTACTTC. It translates to CASSDGTSGVYEQYF.

Only a few counts were recorded for this clonotype. The CDR3 sequence: CASSRVPSRVPQETQYF. In DNA, the CDR3 is TGTGCCAGCAGCCGGGTGCCCTCCCGGGTCCCCCAAGAGACCCAGTACTTC. The genes are TRBV7-2 and TRBJ2-5; unclear D gene. With 5 bases removed from V and 1 base from J, the gap between germline ends came to 20 bases. CDR3 size: 17 residues. CDR1 and CDR2 from the germline V gene are SGHTA and FQGNSA. The full variable domain, its missing parts supplied by reference TRBV7-2 and TRBJ2-5, is GAGVSQSPSNKVTEKGKDVELRCDPISGHTALYWYRQSLGQGLEFLIYFQGNSAPDKSGLPSDRFSAERTGGSVSTLTIQRTQQEDSAVYLCASSRVPSRVPQETQYFGPGTRLLVL.

With respect to this clonotype: With a much larger clone just one base away, this may be a read error. The DNA for the CDR3 is TGTGCCAGCTCGATGACAGGATACAATGAGCAGCTCTTC. This codes for CASSMTGYNEQLF. This chain joins TRBV6-2 or TRBV6-3 and TRBJ2-1, with D possibly being TRBD1 (6 bases). The CDR3 length is 13 residues. Germline V gene lookup returns CDR1 MNHEY and CDR2 SVGEGT.

This clonotype was seen a few times. The chain has TRBV11-2 and TRBJ2-3; D not certain. Germline CDR1 reads SGHAT; CDR2 reads FQNNGV. The CDR3 contains 14 residues. Trimming left V 0 bases short and J 2 bases short, with 6 bases between. CDR3 protein: CASSLDIITDTQYF. The DNA of the CDR3 is TGTGCCAGCAGCTTAGATATAATCACAGATACGCAGTATTTT.

This chain connects TRBV7-8 to TRBJ2-7, with 7 bases identical to TRBD1. The CDR3 consists of 14 residues. Germline V gene lookup returns CDR1 SGHVS and CDR2 FQNEAQ. Trimming took 5 bases from V and 3 from J; bases not matched to a gene: 7. CDR3 residues: CASSPQGKDYEQYF. The CDR3 DNA follows: TGTGCCAGCAGCCCACAGGGGAAGGACTACGAGCAGTACTTC.

This clonotype was seen only a few times. This chain uses TRBV12-3 or TRBV12-4 with TRBJ2-2, with D hard to call. The CDR3 consists of 16 residues. With 7 bases removed from V and 1 base from J, the gap between germline ends came to 16 bases. CDR3: CASTPQATRNTGELFF. As DNA, the CDR3 is TGTGCCAGCACTCCCCAGGCTACTCGGAACACCGGGGAGCTGTTTTTT.

This clonotype was found many times. The J gene is TRBJ1-5, the V gene TRBV7-8; D gene ambiguous. Germline V gene lookup returns CDR1 SGHVS and CDR2 FQNEAQ. This CDR3 comprises 15 residues. Trimming took off 1 base at V and 1 base at J, with 8 bases between the two ends. The CDR3 region has the DNA TGTGCCAGCAGCTTAGTATGGGAAAGCAATCAGCCCCAGCATTTT. As protein: CASSLVWESNQPQHF. The variable domain in full, completed from reference TRBV7-8 and TRBJ1-5, reads GAGVSQSPRYKVAKRGQDVALRCDPISGHVSLFWYQQALGQGPEFLTYFQNEAQLDKSGLPSDRFFAERPEGSVSTLKIQRTQQEDSAVYLCASSLVWESNQPQHFGDGTRLSIL.

The V and J genes are TRBV2 and TRBJ2-1; D gene unclear. V lost 6 bases and J 10 bases, leaving 16 bases between the germline ends. The CDR3 consists of 13 residues. The V gene's germline CDR1 is SNHLY and CDR2 FYNNEI. Here the CDR3 DNA reads TGTGCCAGCAGCTATACCACCAGTGCAGAGCAGTTCTTC. It specifies CASSYTTSAEQFF.

There are a few counts of this clonotype. The chain recombines TRBV6-1 with TRBJ1-5; D perhaps matches TRBD1 (5 bases). This CDR3 comprises 15 residues. Germline-derived CDR1 and CDR2 are MNHNS and SASEGT. Trimming removed 5 bases at V and 2 bases at J, with 13 bases between. The CDR3 spells CASSWGSQGNQPQHF. Written as DNA, the CDR3 is TGTGCCAGCAGTTGGGGGTCACAAGGCAATCAGCCCCAGCATTTT.

This clonotype was recorded at least ten times. The genes are TRBV30 and TRBJ2-1, with 8 bases matching TRBD2. This CDR3 spans 11 amino acids. Germline CDR1 GTSNPN, CDR2 SVGIG (reference sequence). After removal of 2 bases from V and 13 bases from J, the junction contained 4 bases not matched to a gene. The DNA for the CDR3 is TGTGCCTGGAGTAGCGGGAGCGCCCAGTTCTTC. Translating gives CAWSSGSAQFF.

The chain uses TRBV7-9 and TRBJ2-1, with D unresolved. Between the trimmed V and J ends, which lost 1 base and 5 bases, there was a span of 12 bases. This CDR3 is 15 amino acids long. Germline V gene data show CDR1 as SEHNR and CDR2 as FQNEAQ (reference sequence). CDR3 protein: CASSLGVVSNNEQFF. The CDR3, as DNA: TGTGCCAGCAGCTTAGGGGTGGTGTCCAACAATGAGCAGTTCTTC.

This clonotype was observed a handful of times. J is TRBJ2-5 and V is TRBV29-1; the D gene is possibly TRBD2 (6 bases). Germline V gene lookup returns CDR1 SQVTM and CDR2 ANQGSEA. Trimming left V 4 bases short and J 5 bases short, with 17 bases between. The CDR3 runs 14 residues. CDR3 sequence (DNA): TGCAGCGTTGTGGATCTCCGGCGGGGTGAGACCCAGTACTTC. Protein: CSVVDLRRGETQYF.

There are many counts of this clonotype. V is TRBV28 and J is TRBJ2-3; possible D gene TRBD2, 6 bases. The length of the CDR3 is 17 residues. Germline-derived CDR1 and CDR2 are MDHEN and SYDVKM. The V gene lost 3 bases and the J gene lost 3 bases, with 19 bases spanning the gap. The CDR3 DNA reads as TGTGCCAGCAGTTTCGGGGACTCTTCCTGGGGAACAGATACGCAGTATTTT. Translated: CASSFGDSSWGTDTQYF.

This clonotype was seen a few times. V gene TRBV7-7 combines with J gene TRBJ2-3; tentative D call: TRBD1 (5 bases). The CDR3 runs to 14 residues. The V gene's germline CDR1 is SSHAT and CDR2 FNYEAQ (reference sequence). Trimming cost V 1 base and J 3 bases, with 8 bases left between them. The chain's CDR3 is CASSLGGRTDTQYF. In DNA, the CDR3 is TGTGCCAGCAGCTTAGGGGGCCGAACAGATACGCAGTATTTT.

The table lists this clonotype with a few counts. The DNA of the CDR3 is TGCAGTGCTAGCCCCGGGGGGGTTTCCACAGATACGCAGTATTTT. Translated, it gives CSASPGGVSTDTQYF. This chain connects TRBV20-1 to TRBJ2-3; TRBD2 matches at 8 bases. The CDR3 has 15 residues. V gave up 3 bases and J gave up 2 bases; unmatched junction bases: 7. Germline CDR1 DFQATT, CDR2 SNEGSKA (reference sequence).

The chain combines TRBV6-1 with TRBJ2-2; the D is unclear. The V gene lost 3 bases and the J gene lost 0 bases, with 8 bases spanning the gap. Germline CDR1 MNHNS, CDR2 SASEGT. The CDR3 totals 15 residues. The CDR3 here is CASSDVTTNTGELFF. In nucleotides, the CDR3 is TGTGCCAGCAGTGACGTGACAACGAACACCGGGGAGCTGTTTTTT.

This chain joins TRBV3-1 and TRBJ1-6; D unresolved. CDR1 is LGHDT and CDR2 is YNNKEL in the germline V gene (reference sequence). The CDR3 runs 14 residues. Trimming cost V 4 bases and J 9 bases, with 13 bases left between them. CDR3 DNA: TGTGCCAGCAGCCCCGGTTGGACGGGTTCACCCCTCCACTTT. Protein sequence: CASSPGWTGSPLHF. Looking up the rest from reference TRBV3-1 and TRBJ1-6 gives the full variable domain: DTAVSQTPKYLVTQMGNDKSIKCEQNLGHDTMYWYKQDSKKFLKIMFSYNNKELIINETVPNRFSPKSPDKAHLNLHINSLELGDSAVYFCASSPGWTGSPLHFGNGTRLTVT.

This clonotype was detected only a few times. The chain is built from TRBV4-1 and TRBJ2-2; D not certain. Germline CDR1 MGHRA, CDR2 YSYEKL. The V and J ends lost 8 bases and 3 bases respectively, with 16 bases between them. The CDR3 runs 15 residues. For the CDR3, the DNA is TGCGCCAGCGGAATAGCTTCAGAGTACACCGGGGAGCTGTTTTTT. Amino acid sequence: CASGIASEYTGELFF.

The chain employs TRBV11-2 and TRBJ2-5, with D tentatively TRBD2 (5 bases). Trimming left V 3 bases short and J 5 bases short, with 34 bases between. The CDR3 is 21 amino acids. Germline V gene lookup returns CDR1 SGHAT and CDR2 FQNNGV. This CDR3 is CASSFRYSGVRTGSQRETQYF. DNA for the CDR3: TGTGCCAGCAGCTTTCGATACTCCGGAGTTCGGACGGGATCCCAGAGGGAGACCCAGTACTTC.

Ten or more counts support this clonotype. The chain carries TRBV12-3 or TRBV12-4 and TRBJ1-2; a possible D gene is TRBD1 (5 bases). This CDR3 is 10 amino acids long. V was trimmed by 8 bases and J by 4 bases, leaving 5 bases between them. The CDR3 here is CASGGYGYTF. The CDR3, as DNA: TGTGCCAGCGGGGGCTATGGCTACACCTTC.

In this sample, this clonotype turned up a few times. CDR3 DNA: TGTGCCAGCAGTGAAGGAACGGTCCTTCTGGGAGATACGCAGTATTTT. It translates to CASSEGTVLLGDTQYF. V and J are TRBV6-1 and TRBJ2-3, with D hard to call. Trimming pared 1 base from V and 5 bases from J, leaving 16 bases between. Per the germline V gene, CDR1 is MNHNS and CDR2 is SASEGT. The CDR3 is made up of 16 amino acids.

This clonotype was observed at least ten times. This chain joins TRBV14 and TRBJ2-5; 8 bases match TRBD2. CDR1 and CDR2 from the germline V gene are SGHDN and FVKESK. V was clipped by 2 bases and J by 7 bases; unmatched bases: 9. The CDR3 contains 15 residues. The CDR3 region has the DNA TGTGCCAGCAGCCAAAACCCTGGACTAGCCGGGACCCAGTACTTC. It specifies CASSQNPGLAGTQYF.